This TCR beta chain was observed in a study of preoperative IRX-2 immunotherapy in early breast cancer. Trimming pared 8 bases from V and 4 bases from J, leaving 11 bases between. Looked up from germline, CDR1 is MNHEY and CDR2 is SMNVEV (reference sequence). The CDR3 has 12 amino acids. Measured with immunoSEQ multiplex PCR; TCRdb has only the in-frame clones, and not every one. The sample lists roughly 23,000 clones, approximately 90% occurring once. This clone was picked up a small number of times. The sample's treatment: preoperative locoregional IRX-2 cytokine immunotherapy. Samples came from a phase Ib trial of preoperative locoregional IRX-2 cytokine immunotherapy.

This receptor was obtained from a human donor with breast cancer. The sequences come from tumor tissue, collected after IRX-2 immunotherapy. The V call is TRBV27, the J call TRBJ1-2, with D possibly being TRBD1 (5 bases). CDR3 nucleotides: TGTGCCAGCGGCCGGCAGGGCTATGGCTACACCTTC. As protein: CASGRQGYGYTF.